This T cell receptor (beta chain) appears in the sequencing data of a study of T cell responses to AZD1222 COVID-19 vaccine. General study results and limits: Repertoires were collected only later (after the peak T cell response had occurred).

The repertoire was sequenced with immunoSEQ multiplex PCR; TCRdb's copy has only in-frame clones and lacks some. The profile covers about 90,000 clones, with around 88% appearing a single time and around 10% taken by the ten largest. Comment on this clone: Its antigen is as yet unknown.

This CDR3 comprises 15 residues. CDR1 LNHDA and CDR2 SQIVND come from the germline V gene (reference sequence). The V and J ends lost 5 bases and 6 bases respectively, with 17 bases between them. The TCR was taken from an adult in good health. The sample in question was peripheral blood, obtained on day 0 of MenACWY control vaccination. This sequence joins TRBV19 and TRBJ1-5, with D possibly matching TRBD1 (5 bases). The CDR3 sequence is CASSGRDDGSQPQHF. Written as DNA, the CDR3 is TGTGCCAGTAGTGGGAGGGACGATGGGAGTCAGCCCCAGCATTTT.